Below, one T cell receptor beta chain is given with its context. The sample belongs to a study of blood T cell repertoires in COVID-19. Study-wide context: Sample material is recorded as cDNA or gDNA derived from T cells, B-cell-depleted T cells, or PBMCs.

The CDR3 covers 15 residues. The germline CDR1 and CDR2 sequences are MGHRA and YSYEKL. Trimming cost V 0 bases and J 6 bases, with 11 bases left between them. Data came from immunoSEQ multiplex PCR; TCRdb stores just in-frame clones and leaves some out. This table has about 250,000 clones, around four fifths appearing once. Sequenced input: peripheral blood. The origin of this receptor is a man aged 35-49 years with acute or convalescent COVID-19. V usage is TRBV4-1 and J usage is TRBJ1-4, with D perhaps matching TRBD1 (6 bases). The DNA of the CDR3 is TGCGCCAGCAGCCAAGAGGGCAGGGGAGATGAAAAACTGTTTTTT. Translating gives CASSQEGRGDEKLFF.